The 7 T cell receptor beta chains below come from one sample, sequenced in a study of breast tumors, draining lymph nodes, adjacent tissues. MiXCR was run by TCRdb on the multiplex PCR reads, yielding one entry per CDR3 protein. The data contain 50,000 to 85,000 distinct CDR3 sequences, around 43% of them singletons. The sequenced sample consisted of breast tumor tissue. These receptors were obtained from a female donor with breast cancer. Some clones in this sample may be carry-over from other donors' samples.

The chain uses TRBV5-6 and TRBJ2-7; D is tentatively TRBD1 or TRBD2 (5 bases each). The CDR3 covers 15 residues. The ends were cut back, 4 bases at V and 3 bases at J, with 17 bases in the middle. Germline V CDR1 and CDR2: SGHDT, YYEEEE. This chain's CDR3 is CASSRQTAVLYEQYF. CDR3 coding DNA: TGTGCCAGCAGCCGGCAGACAGCGGTACTCTACGAGCAGTACTTC.

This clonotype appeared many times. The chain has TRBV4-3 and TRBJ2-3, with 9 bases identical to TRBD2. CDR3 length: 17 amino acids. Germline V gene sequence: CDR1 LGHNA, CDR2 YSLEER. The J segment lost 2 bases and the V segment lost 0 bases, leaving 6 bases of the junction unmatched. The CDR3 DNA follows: TGCGCCAGCAGCCAAGATTCGGCGGGGGGGGACACAGATACGCAGTATTTT. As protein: CASSQDSAGGDTDTQYF.

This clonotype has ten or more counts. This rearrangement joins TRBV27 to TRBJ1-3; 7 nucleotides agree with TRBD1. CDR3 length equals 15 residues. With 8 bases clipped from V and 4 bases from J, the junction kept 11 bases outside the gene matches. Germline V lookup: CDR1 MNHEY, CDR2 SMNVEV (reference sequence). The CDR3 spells CASGPQGMFGNTIYF. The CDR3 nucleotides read TGTGCCAGCGGCCCACAGGGGATGTTCGGAAACACCATATATTTT.

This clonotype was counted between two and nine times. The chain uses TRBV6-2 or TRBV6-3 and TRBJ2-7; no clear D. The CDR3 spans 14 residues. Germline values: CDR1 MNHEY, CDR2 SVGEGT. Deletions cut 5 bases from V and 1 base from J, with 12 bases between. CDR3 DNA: TGTGCCAGCAGTCATAACGTCGGATCCTACGAGCAGTACTTC. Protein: CASSHNVGSYEQYF.

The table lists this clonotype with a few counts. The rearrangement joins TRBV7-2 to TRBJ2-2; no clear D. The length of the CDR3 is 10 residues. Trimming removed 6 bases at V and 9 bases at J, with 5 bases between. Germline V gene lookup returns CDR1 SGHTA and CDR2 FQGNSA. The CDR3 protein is CASSPRELFF. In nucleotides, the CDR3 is TGTGCCAGCAGTCCCCGGGAGCTGTTTTTT.

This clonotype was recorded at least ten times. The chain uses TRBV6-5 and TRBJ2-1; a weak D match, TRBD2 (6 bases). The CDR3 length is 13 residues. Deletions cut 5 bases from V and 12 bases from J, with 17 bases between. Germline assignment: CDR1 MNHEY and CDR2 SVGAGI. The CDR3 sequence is CASSGGRDSPQFF. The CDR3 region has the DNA TGTGCCAGCAGTGGAGGTCGGGACTCACCGCAGTTCTTC.

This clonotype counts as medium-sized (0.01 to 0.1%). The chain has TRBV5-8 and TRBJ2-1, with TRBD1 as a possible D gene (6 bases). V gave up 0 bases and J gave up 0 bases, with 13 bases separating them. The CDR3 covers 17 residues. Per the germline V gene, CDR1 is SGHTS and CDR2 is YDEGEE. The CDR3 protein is CASSLGTATSSYNEQFF. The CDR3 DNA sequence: TGTGCCAGCAGCTTGGGGACAGCAACTAGCTCCTACAATGAGCAGTTCTTC.